This passage covers 5 T cell receptor beta chains from one sample sequenced in a study of regulatory T cells in long-lasting Graves disease (dated by TCRdb to the early 2020s). Explained via the paper, the time point label denotes: newly diagnosed GD, antithyroid drugs for less than 3 months. For both TCR sequencing and RNA sequencing, RNA was extracted from PBMCs using TRIzol. The method behind the library was multiplex PCR. Sequenced on an Illumina HiSeq 4000. TCR beta libraries were built with iRepertoire HTBI primers and Arm-PCR amplification of CDR3 regions. TCRdb handled the public reads itself, with Q25 trimming in fastp and clone calling in MiXCR, and kept productive beta chains. Each entry merges the rows of one CDR3 protein and shows their most common DNA and genes. This sample is represented by about 200,000 distinct CDR3 sequences; about 17% of them were singletons. The top ten constitute 22% of the sample.

This material consisted of peripheral blood mononuclear cells (PBMCs), taken at new diagnosis, from a patient treated with antithyroid drugs. The receptor set was obtained from a female donor with Graves disease.

This clonotype has ten or more counts. The V and J genes are TRBV2 and TRBJ2-1, with 7 bases that match TRBD1. Germline V CDR1 and CDR2: SNHLY, FYNNEI. The CDR3 length is 14 residues. The J segment lost 4 bases and the V segment lost 6 bases, leaving 6 bases of the junction unmatched. As DNA, the CDR3 is TGTGCCAGCAGCCCCGGGACAGCTTACAATGAGCAGTTCTTC. This encodes CASSPGTAYNEQFF.

The rearrangement links TRBV27 to TRBJ2-1; maybe TRBD2 (5 bases). The ends were cut back, 1 base at V and 6 bases at J, with 10 bases in the middle. From germline, CDR1 is MNHEY and CDR2 SMNVEV (reference sequence). This CDR3 contains 14 residues. This CDR3 is CASSLWQGGNEQFF. The CDR3 nucleotides are TGTGCCAGCAGTTTATGGCAAGGAGGCAATGAGCAGTTCTTC.

On this clonotype: A read error may explain this, as a much larger clone is one base away. J is TRBJ2-3 and V is TRBV20-1; 9 bases line up with TRBD2. CDR3 length: 13 residues. Germline values: CDR1 DFQATT, CDR2 SNEGSKA (reference sequence). CDR3 bases: TGCAGTGCTGGCGGGAGGGGCACAGATACGCACTATTTT. Its protein is CSAGGRGTDTHYF.

This clonotype showed up just a few times. The V and J genes are TRBV7-9 and TRBJ2-7; 7 bases fit TRBD1. The trim removed 5 bases at V and 8 bases at J, leaving 9 bases unmatched. Germline V gene sequence: CDR1 SEHNR, CDR2 FQNEAQ (reference sequence). The CDR3 has 13 amino acids. CDR3 in amino acids: CASSQGQLFQQYF. CDR3 nucleotide sequence: TGTGCCAGCAGCCAGGGACAGCTCTTCCAGCAGTACTTC.

This clonotype showed up many times. V and J are TRBV12-3 or TRBV12-4 and TRBJ2-7; 8 bases agree with TRBD1. Trimming took 2 bases from V and 9 from J; bases not matched to a gene: 3. The CDR3 is 12 residues long. This CDR3 is CASSLNRGAQYF. CDR3 nucleotides: TGTGCCAGCAGTTTAAACAGGGGGGCGCAGTACTTC.